This TCR beta chain is drawn from a study of vaccination effects on CD4 cells after COVID-19. Study results and caveats: Infection-derived and vaccine-derived clones contracted markedly late after vaccination. The study had few convalescent patients and no early post-infection timepoints.

Sequencing used immunoSEQ multiplex PCR; TCRdb keeps in-frame clones, though not all of them. The sample includes tens of thousands of clones, under 85% of them seen just once. Turning to this clone: Its antigen remains unknown.

Expansion of antigen-specific CD4+ T cells with viral peptide pools was carried out by the ViraFEST assay before sequencing. The culture ran for about eleven days before CD4+ T cells were isolated. Recipients of the vaccine had no prior SARS-CoV-2 infection and negative nucleocapsid antibodies. Each well held a few million PBMC cultured with approximately 9.7 ug/ml peptides and around 10 IU/ml IL-2. Half-medium changes using IL-2 medium occurred on days 3 and 7. V was pared by 2 bases and J by 8 bases, with 15 bases of the junction left unmatched. The CDR3 covers 16 residues. Germline CDR1 and CDR2: SGHKS and YYEKEE (reference sequence).

The source was CD4+ T cells from PBMCs cultured with HCoV-NL63 spike peptides, collected before COVID-19 vaccination. This receptor was identified in a human donor who received a COVID-19 vaccine. The chain employs TRBV5-5 and TRBJ1-1; TRBD1 matches at 7 bases. The CDR3 region has the DNA TGTGCCAGCAGCTTCCCCCATCCGGGACAGTCGCGAGAAGCTTTCTTT. This sequence encodes CASSFPHPGQSREAFF.